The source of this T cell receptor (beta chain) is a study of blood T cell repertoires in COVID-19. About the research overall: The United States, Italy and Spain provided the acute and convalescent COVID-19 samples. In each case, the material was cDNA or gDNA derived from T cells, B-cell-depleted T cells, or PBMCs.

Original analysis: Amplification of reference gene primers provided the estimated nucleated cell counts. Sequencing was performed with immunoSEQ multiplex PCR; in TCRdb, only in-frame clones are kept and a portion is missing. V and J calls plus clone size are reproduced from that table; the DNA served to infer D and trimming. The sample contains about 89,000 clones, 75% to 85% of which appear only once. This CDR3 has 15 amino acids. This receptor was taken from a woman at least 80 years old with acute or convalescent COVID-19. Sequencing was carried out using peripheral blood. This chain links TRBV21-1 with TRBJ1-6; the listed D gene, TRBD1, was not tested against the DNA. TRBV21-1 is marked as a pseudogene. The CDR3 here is CASSKGAVKNSPLHF. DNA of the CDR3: TGTGCCAGCAGCAAAGGGGCAGTAAAAAATTCACCCCTCCACTTT.